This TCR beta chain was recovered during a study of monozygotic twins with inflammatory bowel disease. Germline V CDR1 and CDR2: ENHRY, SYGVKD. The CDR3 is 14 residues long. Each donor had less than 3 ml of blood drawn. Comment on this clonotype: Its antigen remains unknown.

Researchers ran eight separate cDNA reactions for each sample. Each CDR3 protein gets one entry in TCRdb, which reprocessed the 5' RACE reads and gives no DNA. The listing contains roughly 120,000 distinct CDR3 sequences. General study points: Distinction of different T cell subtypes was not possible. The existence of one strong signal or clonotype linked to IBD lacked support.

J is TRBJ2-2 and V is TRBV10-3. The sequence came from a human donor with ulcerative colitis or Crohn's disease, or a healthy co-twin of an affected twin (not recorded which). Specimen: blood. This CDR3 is CAVLTVTNTGELFF.